The 4 T cell receptor beta chains in this list originate from one sample, sequenced in a study of technical replicates of blood from several donors (dated by TCRdb to about 2017). To prepare the library, the immunoSEQ multiplex PCR assay was applied. In TCRdb, the immuneACCESS table is reduced to in-frame sequences with V and J assigned. These tables do not hold every clone; where another copy was compared, an unresolved V gene accounts for under half, and the others remain unexplained. This sample has 65,000 to 80,000 clones in its table, and 80% to 95% of those were observed once. The top ten clones comprise approximately 0.4% of the sample. The sample was T cells isolated from PBMCs. Receptor source: a human donor in good health.

The chain has TRBV29-1 and TRBJ2-7, with TRBD2 as a possible D gene (5 bases). The V gene's germline CDR1 is SQVTM and CDR2 ANQGSEA. CDR3 length equals 12 residues. V shed 4 bases and J shed 1 base, with 8 bases lying between them. DNA for the CDR3: TGCAGCGTTGCACGGGATTCCTACGAGCAGTACTTC. Residues: CSVARDSYEQYF.

V gene TRBV29-1 combines with J gene TRBJ1-4, with a possible D match to TRBD1 (6 bases). CDR3 size: 13 residues. Germline CDR1 SQVTM, CDR2 ANQGSEA. V gave up 5 bases and J gave up 5 bases, with 12 bases separating them. CDR3 amino acids: CSVKGQVNEKLFF. DNA of the CDR3: TGCAGCGTTAAGGGACAAGTAAATGAAAAACTGTTTTTT.

The chain is built from TRBV14 and TRBJ2-3, with 11 bases fitting TRBD2. Germline assignment: CDR1 SGHDN and CDR2 FVKESK. V gave up 4 bases and J gave up 6 bases; unmatched junction bases: 3. The CDR3 covers 14 residues. The CDR3 loop is CASSPGLAADTQYF. CDR3 in DNA: TGTGCCAGCAGCCCGGGACTAGCGGCTGATACGCAGTATTTT.

This clone showed up just a few times. The genes are TRBV6-1 and TRBJ2-7, with TRBD2 matching 11 bases. V lost 8 bases to trimming and J lost 6 bases; unmatched junction nucleotides: 6. The CDR3 totals 13 residues. Germline lookup yields CDR1 MNHNS and CDR2 SASEGT. The CDR3 region is CASLTSGIPEQYF. The DNA of the CDR3 is TGTGCCAGCCTGACTAGCGGGATACCCGAGCAGTACTTC.